The clone carrying this T cell receptor beta chain was seen only once. Its matching antigen is unknown. The entry originates in a study of T cell responses to AZD1222 COVID-19 vaccine. Study observations and caveats: Spike as a whole was targeted by vaccine-associated CD4 TCRs, dominant at 160-218 and 743-854. It was only after the peak T cell response that any repertoires were sampled. The breadth and depth of Spike-specific TCRs increased once two AZD1222 doses had been given.

Germline CDR1 reads MNHEY; CDR2 reads SMNVEV (reference sequence). The CDR3 consists of 15 residues. V dropped 6 bases and J dropped 1 base, with 14 bases sitting between them. Clones were read by immunoSEQ multiplex PCR, and TCRdb kept only the in-frame ones, dropping some. The sample has 180,000 or so clones; 94% are singletons. The specimen was peripheral blood, collected on day 0 of AZD1222 vaccination. This chain connects TRBV27 to TRBJ2-3; D is possibly TRBD1 or TRBD2 (5 bases each). This clonotype was sampled from an adult in good health. CDR3 coding DNA: TGTGCCAGCAGAGAAGAGGGGTTCGGCACAGATACGCAGTATTTT. Protein sequence: CASREEGFGTDTQYF.